The present T cell receptor beta chain was sequenced within a study of blood T cells in healthy people across ages (dated by TCRdb to the mid-2010s). Concerning the study at large: In model experiments, template switching captured about one uniquely barcoded TCR beta cDNA molecule for every two T cells. To track age-related changes in TCR beta repertoire diversity, the study relied on deep sequencing normalized with unique cDNA molecular identifiers. The donors were split into four age groups: young (average approximately 16 years), middle-aged (nearly 40), aged (approximately 60) and long-lived (roughly 86). Donors of different ages were randomly distributed across sequencing lanes to avoid experimental bias. Two additional independent replicas of 1 million unique cDNA reads from the same blood draw were analyzed for two donors (one aged 18 to 30 and one aged 80 or older). Results and caveats for the whole study, not just this receptor: The CMV infection status of donors was not known, potentially confounding age-related changes in expanded clonotypes. Compared with the aged group, the long-lived group had more naive CD4+ T cells, fewer expanded clones and increased TCR diversity, a pattern suggesting age selection. Conclusive comparison of naive and antigen-experienced compartments was prevented by the profiling of bulk unsorted PBMCs. Observed TCR beta diversity per million T cells fell roughly linearly with age, and a significant reduction was already apparent by age roughly 40. A strong correlation was found between observed TCR beta diversity and the percentage of naive T cells measured by flow cytometry. Estimates of total diversity from one million sequenced T cells were regarded as lower bounds and underestimates.

Systemically healthy Caucasian individuals from Russia, roughly 40 in total and aged about 6 to 100 years, were included as donors. Each donor gave about 9.7 milliliters of peripheral blood, drawn into EDTA-treated Vacutainer tubes. PBMCs were isolated by Ficoll-Paque density-gradient centrifugation, with at least 6.5 million obtained per sample. Total RNA was extracted from PBMCs with Trizol reagent, with at least 6 micrograms obtained per sample. The percentages of naive CD45RAhigh/CD27high T cells were determined by flow cytometry on a PBMC aliquot from every donor. Library preparation used 5' RACE. Sequencer: Illumina HiSeq 2500. A second roughly 6 to 12 cycle PCR used a sample-barcoded 5' primer and a J-beta primer mix. A unique molecular identifier was introduced onto each TCR beta cDNA molecule by a template-switch 5' adaptor carrying 12 random nucleotides. Each sample yielded at least 3 million CDR3-containing paired-end reads. The Mint cDNA synthesis kit, primed by a TRBC-specific oligonucleotide, was used to synthesize first-strand cDNA from all RNA. Following uracil-DNA glycosylase treatment, all cDNA underwent a first 18-cycle PCR with the universal primers M1SS and BC2_uni_R. The study's processing was this. For normalization, 1 million high-quality reads, each with a distinct molecular identifier, were randomly selected from each sample. Reads sharing molecular identifiers were discarded rather than binned into consensus sequences. MiTCR, run with a Q25 quality threshold and the strictest error-elimination algorithm, handled CDR3 identification, clonotype clustering and error correction. A nonparametric unseen species model using Euler transformation provided a lower-bound estimate of total TCR beta diversity. TCRdb trimmed public reads at Q25 via fastp, called clones via MiXCR and kept in-frame beta chains. Rows are unified per CDR3 protein, each entry keeping the most common DNA and genes. TCRdb, not the original authors, processed these V and J calls. The sample data list roughly 500,000 distinct CDR3 sequences, and roughly 28% of these were observed just once. Jointly, the top ten make up less than 20% of the sample.

This clonotype was observed a handful of times. Its recognized antigen is unknown. No per-base quality is available; no much larger clone lies one base away. Taken from the germline V gene, the CDR1 and CDR2 loops are SGDLS and YYNGEE. The CDR3 goes from the cysteine to the phenylalanine over 14 residues. CDR3 DNA is the only sequence kept; it has 42 bases, read in frame from the first base. The V and J ends are trimmed by 6 bases and 3 bases, leaving 13 bases between them. The chain uses TRBV9 and TRBJ2-1; TRBD1 might be the D gene, on 5 matching bases. Sequencing used blood. This TCR came from a woman aged 70-85 years in good health. The CDR3 protein sequence reads: CASMKGRGYNEQFF. DNA sequence: TGTGCCAGCATGAAGGGGCGAGGCTACAATGAGCAGTTCTTC.